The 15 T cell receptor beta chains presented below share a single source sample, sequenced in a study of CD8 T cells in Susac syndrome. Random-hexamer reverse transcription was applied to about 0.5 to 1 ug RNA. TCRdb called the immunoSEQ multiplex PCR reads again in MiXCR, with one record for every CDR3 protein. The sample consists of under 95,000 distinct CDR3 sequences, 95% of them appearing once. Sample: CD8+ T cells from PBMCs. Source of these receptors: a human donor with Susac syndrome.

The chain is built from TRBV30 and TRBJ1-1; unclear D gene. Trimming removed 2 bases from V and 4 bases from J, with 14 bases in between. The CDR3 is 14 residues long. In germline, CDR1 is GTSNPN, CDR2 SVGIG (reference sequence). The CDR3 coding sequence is TGTGCCTGGAGTCCTGGGCAGATGAGCACTGAAGCTTTCTTT. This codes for CAWSPGQMSTEAFF. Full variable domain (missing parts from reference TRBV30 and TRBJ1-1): SQTIHQWPATLVQPVGSPLSLECTVEGTSNPNLYWYRQAAGRGLQLLFYSVGIGQISSEVPQNLSASRPQDRQFILSSKKLLLSDSGFYLCAWSPGQMSTEAFFGQGTRLTVV.

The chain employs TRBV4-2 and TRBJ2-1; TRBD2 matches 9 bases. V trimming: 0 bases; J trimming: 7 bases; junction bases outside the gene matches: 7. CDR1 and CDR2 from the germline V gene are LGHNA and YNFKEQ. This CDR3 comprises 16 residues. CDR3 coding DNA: TGTGCCAGCAGCCAAGATCAGGCTAGCGGGAAAAATGAGCAGTTCTTC. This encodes CASSQDQASGKNEQFF.

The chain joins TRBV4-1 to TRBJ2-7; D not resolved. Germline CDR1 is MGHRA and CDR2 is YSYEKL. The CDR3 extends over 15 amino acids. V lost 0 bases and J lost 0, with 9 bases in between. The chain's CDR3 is CASSQEFSSSYEQYF. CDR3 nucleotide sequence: TGCGCCAGCAGCCAAGAATTCTCAAGCTCCTACGAGCAGTACTTC.

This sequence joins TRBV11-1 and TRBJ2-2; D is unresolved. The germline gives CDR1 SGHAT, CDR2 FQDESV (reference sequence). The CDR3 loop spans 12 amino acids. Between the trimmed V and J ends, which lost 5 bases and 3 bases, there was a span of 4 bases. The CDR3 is CASSVDTGELFF. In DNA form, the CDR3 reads TGTGCCAGCAGCGTAGACACCGGGGAGCTGTTTTTT.

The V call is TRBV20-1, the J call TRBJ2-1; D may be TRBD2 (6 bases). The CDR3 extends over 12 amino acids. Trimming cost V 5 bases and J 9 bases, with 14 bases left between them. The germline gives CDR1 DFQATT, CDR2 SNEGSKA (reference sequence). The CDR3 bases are TGCAGTGCTCCCGGGACTCGCATTGAGCAGTTCTTC. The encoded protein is CSAPGTRIEQFF.

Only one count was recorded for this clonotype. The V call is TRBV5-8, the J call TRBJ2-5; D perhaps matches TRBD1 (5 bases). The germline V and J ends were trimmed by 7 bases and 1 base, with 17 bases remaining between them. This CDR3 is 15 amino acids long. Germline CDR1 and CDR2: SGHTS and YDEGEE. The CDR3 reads CASGQGTLSQETQYF. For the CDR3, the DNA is TGTGCCAGCGGCCAGGGTACCCTAAGCCAAGAGACCCAGTACTTC. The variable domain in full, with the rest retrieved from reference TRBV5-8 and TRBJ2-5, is EAGVTQSPTHLIKTRGQQATLRCSPISGHTSVYWYQQALGLGLQFLLWYDEGEERNRGNFPPRFSGRQFPNYSSELNVNALELEDSALYLCASGQGTLSQETQYFGPGTRLLVL.

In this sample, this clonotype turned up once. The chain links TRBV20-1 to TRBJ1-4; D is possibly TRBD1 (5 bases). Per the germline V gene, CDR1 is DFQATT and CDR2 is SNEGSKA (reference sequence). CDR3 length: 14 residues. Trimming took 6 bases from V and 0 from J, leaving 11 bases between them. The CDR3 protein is CSALEDTTNEKLFF. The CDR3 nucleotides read TGCAGTGCACTCGAGGACACAACTAATGAAAAACTGTTTTTT.

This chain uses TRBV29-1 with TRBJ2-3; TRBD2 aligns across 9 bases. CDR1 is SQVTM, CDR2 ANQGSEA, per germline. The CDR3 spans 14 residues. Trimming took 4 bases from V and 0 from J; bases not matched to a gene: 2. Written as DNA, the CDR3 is TGCAGCGTTGGACTAGCGGTTAGCACAGATACGCAGTATTTT. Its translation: CSVGLAVSTDTQYF.

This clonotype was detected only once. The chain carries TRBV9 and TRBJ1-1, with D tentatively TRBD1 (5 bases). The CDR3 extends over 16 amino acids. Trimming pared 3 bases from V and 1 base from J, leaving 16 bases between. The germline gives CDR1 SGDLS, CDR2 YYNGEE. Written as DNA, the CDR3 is TGTGCCAGCAGCGACCGTACCGGGACGGCGAACACTGAAGCTTTCTTT. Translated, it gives CASSDRTGTANTEAFF.

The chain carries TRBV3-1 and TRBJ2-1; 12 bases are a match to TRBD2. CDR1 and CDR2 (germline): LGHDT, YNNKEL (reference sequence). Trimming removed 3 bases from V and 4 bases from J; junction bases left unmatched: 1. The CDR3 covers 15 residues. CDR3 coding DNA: TGTGCCAGCAGCCAGGGACTAGCGGGTTACAATGAGCAGTTCTTC. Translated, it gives CASSQGLAGYNEQFF.

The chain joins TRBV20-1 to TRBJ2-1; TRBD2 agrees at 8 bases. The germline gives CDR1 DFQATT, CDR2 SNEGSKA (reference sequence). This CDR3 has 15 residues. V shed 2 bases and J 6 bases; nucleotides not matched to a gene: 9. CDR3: CSARPPAGGVNEQFF. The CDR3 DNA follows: TGCAGTGCTAGACCCCCCGCGGGAGGAGTCAATGAGCAGTTCTTC.

The CDR3 sequence is CASYETMGTQYF. The CDR3 DNA sequence: TGCGCCAGTTACGAAACGATGGGGACCCAGTACTTC. The V gene is TRBV5-1, the J gene TRBJ2-5; D gene unclear. CDR1 is SGHRS, CDR2 YFSETQ, per germline. The CDR3 loop spans 12 amino acids. The germline V and J ends were trimmed by 8 bases and 7 bases, with 15 bases remaining between them.

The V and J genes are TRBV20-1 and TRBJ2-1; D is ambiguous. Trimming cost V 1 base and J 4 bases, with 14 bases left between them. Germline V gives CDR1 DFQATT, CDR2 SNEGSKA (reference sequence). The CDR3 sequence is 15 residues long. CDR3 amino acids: CSARGLVDSYNEQFF. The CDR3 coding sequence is TGCAGTGCTAGAGGGCTAGTAGATTCGTACAATGAGCAGTTCTTC.

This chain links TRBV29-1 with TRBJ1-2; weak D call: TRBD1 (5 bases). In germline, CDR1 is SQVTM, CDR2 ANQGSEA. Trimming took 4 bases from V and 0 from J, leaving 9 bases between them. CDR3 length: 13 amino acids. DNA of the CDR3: TGCAGCGTTGTGGGGGGAGCTAACTATGGCTACACCTTC. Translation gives CSVVGGANYGYTF.

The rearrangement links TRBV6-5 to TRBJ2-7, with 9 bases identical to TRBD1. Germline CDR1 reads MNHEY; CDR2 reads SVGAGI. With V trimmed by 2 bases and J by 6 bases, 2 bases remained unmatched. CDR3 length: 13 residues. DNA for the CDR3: TGTGCCAGCAGTTACGGGACAGGGATCGAGCAGTACTTC. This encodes CASSYGTGIEQYF.